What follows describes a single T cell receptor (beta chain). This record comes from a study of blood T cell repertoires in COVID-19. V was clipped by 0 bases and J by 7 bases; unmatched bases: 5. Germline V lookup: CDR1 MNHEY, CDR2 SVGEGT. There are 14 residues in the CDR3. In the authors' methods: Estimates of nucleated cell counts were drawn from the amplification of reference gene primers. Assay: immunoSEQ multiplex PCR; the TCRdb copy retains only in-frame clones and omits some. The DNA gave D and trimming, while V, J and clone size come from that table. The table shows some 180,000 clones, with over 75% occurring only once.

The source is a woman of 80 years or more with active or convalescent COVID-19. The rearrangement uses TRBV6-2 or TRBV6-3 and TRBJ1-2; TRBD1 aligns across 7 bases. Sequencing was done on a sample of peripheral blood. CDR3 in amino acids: CASSYSGGAFGYTF. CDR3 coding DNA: TGTGCCAGCAGTTACTCAGGGGGCGCGTTTGGCTACACCTTC.